Listed below are T cell receptor beta chains from one sample, sequenced in a study of shared clonotypes between healthy human individuals. Method: immunoSEQ multiplex PCR; TCRdb's copy keeps in-frame clones and lacks some. The data show over a million clones, more than 95% seen once. Material for sequencing was naive CD4+ T cells sorted from blood. These receptors all stem from a man younger than 45 in good health. CDR3s leave out the opening cysteine and the closing phenylalanine or tryptophan.

v_call	cdr3_length	j_call	cdr3_aa
TRBV5-5	13	TRBJ2-1	ASSLAVNSYNEQF
TRBV2	10	TRBJ1-1	ANKKEEAEAF
TRBV5-1	14	TRBJ2-7	ASSPRGGGTGYEQY
TRBV10-2	12	TRBJ2-7	ASSVEDRSYEQY
TRBV5-1	14	TRBJ1-1	ASSKGQGGMNTEAF
TRBV14	11	TRBJ2-7	ASSPRGPYEQY
TRBV5-6	11	TRBJ1-2	ASSLQGANGYT
TRBV11-2	15	TRBJ2-3	ASSLGASGRQTDTQY
TRBV9	15	TRBJ2-5	ASSVDPSGGIGETQY
TRBV6-5	13	TRBJ2-7	ASRPGLAGYYEQY
TRBV5-5	15	TRBJ2-1	ASSPRGGRENVGEQF
TRBV30	13	TRBJ2-1	AWSPKLLGRGEQF
TRBV5-1	13	TRBJ2-2	ASSQDIQGTGELF
TRBV30	13	TRBJ2-3	AWSVGIRGGDTQY
TRBV7-2	13	TRBJ1-2	ASSLAPSTNYGYT
TRBV5-1	13	TRBJ2-4	ASSPKSGKENIQY
TRBV5-1	15	TRBJ2-1	ASSAAEGQGPYNEQF
TRBV5-5	17	TRBJ1-1	ASSLSRAIGILMNTEAF
TRBV7-2	13	TRBJ2-7	ASSLGGQESYEQY
TRBV11-2	14	TRBJ2-1	ASSLLGGQTYNEQF
TRBV10-3	12	TRBJ1-4	AISEKEGRGKLF
TRBV4-3	13	TRBJ2-3	ASSQGAGAKDTQY
TRBV2	10	TRBJ1-2	ASSVSGYGYT
TRBV18	11	TRBJ2-7	ASSLKQGSEQY
TRBV18	13	TRBJ1-5	ASSPPGQGGQPQH
TRBV18	14	TRBJ2-1	ASSTLAGVVHNEQF
TRBV5-5	12	TRBJ2-7	ASSWVDRVNEQY
TRBV10-3	13	TRBJ1-1	AISDPGKLSREAF
TRBV7-9	15	TRBJ2-2	ASSATSGTRFRGELF
TRBV19	12	TRBJ2-1	ASRDGKEGNEQF
TRBV2	16	TRBJ1-5	ASRDRDRGRRGNQPQH
TRBV28	11	TRBJ1-5	ASQGTGVQPQH
TRBV18	11	TRBJ2-7	ASSAGGSYEQY
TRBV6-1	13	TRBJ2-2	ASSARDTHTGELF
TRBV5-6	14	TRBJ1-5	ASSLVGAPSNQPQH
TRBV11-3	13	TRBJ2-3	ASSPGTGRADTQY
TRBV5-1	14	TRBJ2-2	ASSLENSLVTGELF